This TCR beta chain was obtained from a study of cytomegalovirus exposure and HLA in healthy donors. The wider study: Earlier, 150 million to 200 million T cells were analyzed, and 95 million to 140 million unique TCR beta sequences were found among them.

Germline V gene lookup returns CDR1 SGHAT and CDR2 FQNNGV. The CDR3 is 17 amino acids. V lost 0 bases and J lost 6; bases outside the gene matches: 9. General study points: A later analysis linked a missense DCLRE1C variant to TCR beta V- and J-gene trimming.

This clone was recorded only once. The antigen remains unidentified. With 60 Vbeta and 13 Jbeta primers, the PCR was carried out. Sequencing used immunoSEQ multiplex PCR; TCRdb keeps in-frame clones, though not all of them. The sample includes about 110,000 clones, roughly 70% of them seen just once. The source is a woman between 40 and 55 years old in good health and CMV-seropositive. Sequencing input: PBMCs. This chain connects TRBV11-2 to TRBJ2-5; 11 bases match TRBD2. CDR3 coding DNA: TGTGCCAGCAGCTTAGAGAGGGCTAGCGGGGGGAGACAGACCCAGTACTTC. Translated, it gives CASSLERASGGRQTQYF.